The T cell receptor beta chain under discussion was sequenced for a study of cytomegalovirus exposure and HLA in healthy donors. The germline CDR1 and CDR2 sequences are MRHNA and SNTAGT. The CDR3 runs to 13 residues. A multiplex PCR was run with 60 Vbeta primers and 13 Jbeta primers. Sequencing was performed with immunoSEQ multiplex PCR; in TCRdb, only in-frame clones are kept and a portion is missing. The specimen's table records just over 150,000 clones. Sample: PBMCs. The J gene is TRBJ2-7, the V gene TRBV6-4, with TRBD2 matching 9 bases. The TCR was taken from a man aged 25-45 years in good health and CMV-seronegative. The CDR3 bases are TGTGCGGGGGTAGCGGGAGACAGGAACGAGCAGTACTTC. Its translation is CAGVAGDRNEQYF.